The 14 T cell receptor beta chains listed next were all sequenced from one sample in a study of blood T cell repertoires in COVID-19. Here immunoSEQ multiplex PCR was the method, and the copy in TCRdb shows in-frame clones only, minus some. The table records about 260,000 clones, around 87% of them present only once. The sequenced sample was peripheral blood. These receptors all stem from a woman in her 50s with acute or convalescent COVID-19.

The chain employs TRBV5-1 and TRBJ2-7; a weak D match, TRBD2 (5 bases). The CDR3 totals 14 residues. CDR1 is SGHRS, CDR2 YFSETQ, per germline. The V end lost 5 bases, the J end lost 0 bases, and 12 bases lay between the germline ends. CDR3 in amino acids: CASRVASSSYEQYF. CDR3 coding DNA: TGCGCCAGCAGGGTAGCGTCAAGCTCCTACGAGCAGTACTTC.

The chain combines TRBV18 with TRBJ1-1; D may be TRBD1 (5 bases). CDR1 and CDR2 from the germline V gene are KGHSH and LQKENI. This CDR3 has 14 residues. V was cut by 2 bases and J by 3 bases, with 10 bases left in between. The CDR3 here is CASSPMGRDTEAFF. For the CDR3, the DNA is TGTGCCAGCTCACCAATGGGGCGCGACACTGAAGCTTTCTTT.

The CDR3 loop reads CASSFSGGDTDTQYF. In DNA, the CDR3 is TGCGCCAGCAGCTTTAGCGGGGGCGATACAGATACGCAGTATTTT. V gene TRBV5-1 combines with J gene TRBJ2-3; 9 bases fit TRBD2. Germline CDR1 is SGHRS and CDR2 is YFSETQ. After removal of 2 bases from V and 3 bases from J, the junction contained 4 bases not matched to a gene. CDR3 length: 15 amino acids.

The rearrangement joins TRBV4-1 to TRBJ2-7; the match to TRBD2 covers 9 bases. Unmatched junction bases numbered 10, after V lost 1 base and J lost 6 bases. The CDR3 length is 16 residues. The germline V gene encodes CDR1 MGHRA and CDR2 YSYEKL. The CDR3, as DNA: TGCGCCAGCAGCCAAGTGAAGGCTAGCGGGATGGTCGAGCAGTACTTC. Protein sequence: CASSQVKASGMVEQYF.

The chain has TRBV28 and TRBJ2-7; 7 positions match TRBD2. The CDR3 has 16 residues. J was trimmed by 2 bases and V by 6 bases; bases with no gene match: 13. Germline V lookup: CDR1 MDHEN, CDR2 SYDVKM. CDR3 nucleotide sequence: TGTGCCAGCAGCCTCGCTCAGGTTGGGAGGGCCTACGAGCAGTACTTC. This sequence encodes CASSLAQVGRAYEQYF. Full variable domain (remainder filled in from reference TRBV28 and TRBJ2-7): DVKVTQSSRYLVKRTGEKVFLECVQDMDHENMFWYRQDPGLGLRLIYFSYDVKMKEKGDIPEGYSVSREKKERFSLILESASTNQTSMYLCASSLAQVGRAYEQYFGPGTRLTVT.

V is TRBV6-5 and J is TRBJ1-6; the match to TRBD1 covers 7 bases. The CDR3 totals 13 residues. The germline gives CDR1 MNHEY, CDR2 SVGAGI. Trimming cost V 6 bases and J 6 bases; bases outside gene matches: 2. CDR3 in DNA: TGTGCCAGCAGGGGACAGCTTAATTCACCCCTCCACTTT. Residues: CASRGQLNSPLHF.

CDR3 sequence: CAWSARLAGGRSYNEQFF. The CDR3 DNA follows: TGTGCCTGGAGTGCACGGCTAGCGGGAGGGCGCTCCTACAATGAGCAGTTCTTC. The V and J genes are TRBV30 and TRBJ2-1, with 12 bases lining up with TRBD2. Germline CDR1 GTSNPN, CDR2 SVGIG (reference sequence). This CDR3 has 18 residues. V trimming: 1 base; J trimming: 0 bases; junction bases outside the gene matches: 7.

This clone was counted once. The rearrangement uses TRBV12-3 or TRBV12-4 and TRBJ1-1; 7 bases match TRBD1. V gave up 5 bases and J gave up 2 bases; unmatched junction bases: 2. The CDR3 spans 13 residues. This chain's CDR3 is CASSRDSNTEAFF. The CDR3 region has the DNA TGTGCCAGCAGTCGGGACAGTAACACTGAAGCTTTCTTT.

The CDR3 DNA reads TGTGCCAGCAGCTTAGCGGGAGGACTAGCGGGAGAACGTTACGAGCAGTACTTC. It translates to CASSLAGGLAGERYEQYF. V and J are TRBV7-6 and TRBJ2-7; 13 positions match TRBD2. The V segment lost 0 bases and the J segment 4 bases; nucleotides outside the gene matches: 9. CDR3 length: 18 residues. Germline V CDR1 and CDR2: SGHVS, FNYEAQ.

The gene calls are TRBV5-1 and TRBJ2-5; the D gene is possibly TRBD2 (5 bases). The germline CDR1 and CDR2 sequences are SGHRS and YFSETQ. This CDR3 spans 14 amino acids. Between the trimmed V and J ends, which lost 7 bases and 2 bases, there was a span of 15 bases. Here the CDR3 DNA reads TGCGCCAGCGGTACCCTGGACTGGCAAGAGACCCAGTACTTC. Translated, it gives CASGTLDWQETQYF. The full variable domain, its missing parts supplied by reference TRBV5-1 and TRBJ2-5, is KAGVTQTPRYLIKTRGQQVTLSCSPISGHRSVSWYQQTPGQGLQFLFEYFSETQRNKGNFPGRFSGRQFSNSRSEMNVSTLELGDSALYLCASGTLDWQETQYFGPGTRLLVL.

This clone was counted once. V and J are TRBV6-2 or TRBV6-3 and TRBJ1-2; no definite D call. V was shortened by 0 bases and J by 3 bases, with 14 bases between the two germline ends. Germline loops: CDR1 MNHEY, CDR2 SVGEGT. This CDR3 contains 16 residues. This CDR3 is CASSYSAERVDYGYTF. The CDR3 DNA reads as TGTGCCAGCAGTTACTCTGCGGAACGGGTGGACTATGGCTACACCTTC.

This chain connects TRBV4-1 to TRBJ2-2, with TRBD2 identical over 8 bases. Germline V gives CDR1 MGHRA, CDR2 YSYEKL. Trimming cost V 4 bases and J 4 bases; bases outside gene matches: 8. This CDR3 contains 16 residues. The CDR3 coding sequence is TGCGCCAGCAGCCCCTCGGGAGGGCGGGGCACCGGGGAGCTGTTTTTT. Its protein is CASSPSGGRGTGELFF.

CDR3 DNA: TGTGCCAGCAGTTACACCCGGGACAAGGGCTACGAGCAGTACTTC. As protein: CASSYTRDKGYEQYF. The chain links TRBV6-5 to TRBJ2-7, with a tentative D call TRBD1 (6 bases). This CDR3 is 15 amino acids long. CDR1 and CDR2 (germline): MNHEY, SVGAGI. V lost 2 bases and J lost 3, with 14 bases in between.

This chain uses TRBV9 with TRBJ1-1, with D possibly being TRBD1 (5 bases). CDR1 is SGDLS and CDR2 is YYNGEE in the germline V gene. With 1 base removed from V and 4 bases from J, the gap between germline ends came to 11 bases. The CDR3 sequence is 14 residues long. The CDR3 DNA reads TGTGCCAGCAGCGTACAGGGATATGGCACTGAAGCTTTCTTT. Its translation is CASSVQGYGTEAFF.